This entry lists 19 T cell receptor beta chains sequenced from one sample in a study of blood T cell repertoires in COVID-19. Here immunoSEQ multiplex PCR was the method, and the copy in TCRdb shows in-frame clones only, minus some. The table records 330,000 or so clones, roughly 87% of them present only once. What was sequenced was PBMCs or T cells enriched from blood (not recorded which). The receptors were gathered from a woman younger than 45 who had recovered from COVID-19.

This sequence joins TRBV7-9 and TRBJ1-1; weak D call: TRBD1 (5 bases). V was shortened by 1 base and J by 6 bases, with 9 bases between the two germline ends. The length of the CDR3 is 13 residues. Germline values: CDR1 SEHNR, CDR2 FQNEAQ (reference sequence). CDR3 sequence reads: CASSLGGTSEAFF. CDR3 sequence (DNA): TGTGCCAGCAGCTTAGGGGGGACTTCTGAAGCTTTCTTT. Full variable domain (outside the CDR3, taken from reference TRBV7-9 and TRBJ1-1): DTGVSQNPRHKITKRGQNVTFRCDPISEHNRLYWYRQTLGQGPEFLTYFQNEAQLEKSRLLSDRFSAERPKGSFSTLEIQRTEQGDSAMYLCASSLGGTSEAFFGQGTRLTVV.

This clone was picked up one time. The chain links TRBV19 to TRBJ2-7; D remains ambiguous. The V end was cut by 3 bases, the J end by 0 bases, with 6 bases between. The CDR3 is 13 amino acids. Germline CDR1 is LNHDA and CDR2 is SQIVND (reference sequence). This chain's CDR3 is CASSIVGSYEQYF. The CDR3 nucleotides read TGTGCCAGTAGTATTGTCGGCTCCTACGAGCAGTACTTC.

The chain combines TRBV18 with TRBJ1-1; 10 bases line up with TRBD1. This CDR3 has 15 residues. Germline trimming cut 3 bases from V and 11 bases from J; bases unmatched to any gene: 12. Germline V gene data show CDR1 as KGHSH and CDR2 as LQKENI. In DNA, the CDR3 is TGTGCCAGCTCACCCCCGGGACAGGGGTCCCTTGGGGCTTTCTTT. This codes for CASSPPGQGSLGAFF.

This chain links TRBV7-6 with TRBJ2-7; D gene unclear. Trimming took off 11 bases at V and 0 bases at J, with 14 bases between the two ends. The CDR3 runs 13 residues. The germline V gene encodes CDR1 SGHVS and CDR2 FNYEAQ. Here the CDR3 DNA reads TGTGCCGGGCATGGCTTAAGCTCCTACGAGCAGTACTTC. The encoded protein is CAGHGLSSYEQYF.

This chain's CDR3 is CASSLESWYKAGELFF. The CDR3 DNA follows: TGTGCCAGCAGCTTAGAAAGCTGGTATAAAGCCGGGGAGCTGTTTTTT. The J gene is TRBJ2-2, the V gene TRBV11-3, with D uncertain. CDR1 is SGHNT and CDR2 is YENEEA in the germline V gene. Trimming shortened V by 0 bases and J by 6 bases, and 14 bases separated the two germline ends. This CDR3 comprises 16 residues.

The chain recombines TRBV15 with TRBJ2-2; 7 bases are a match to TRBD2. The CDR3 contains 13 residues. From germline, CDR1 is LNHNV and CDR2 YYDKDF (reference sequence). The V segment lost 8 bases and the J segment 6 bases; nucleotides outside the gene matches: 6. Here the CDR3 reads CATSSGEAGELFF. CDR3 DNA sequence: TGTGCCACCTCCAGCGGGGAGGCCGGGGAGCTGTTTTTT.

This clone occurred once. V gene TRBV2 combines with J gene TRBJ2-2; 7 bases align to TRBD1. The V gene end was trimmed by 6 bases and the J gene end by 1 base; junction bases not matched to a gene: 2. The CDR3 has 14 residues. Germline V gene sequence: CDR1 SNHLY, CDR2 FYNNEI. The CDR3 loop reads CASRWTGNTGELFF. Written as DNA, the CDR3 is TGTGCCAGCAGATGGACAGGGAACACCGGGGAGCTGTTTTTT.

The rearrangement uses TRBV7-2 and TRBJ2-2; a possible D gene is TRBD1 (7 bases). CDR1 and CDR2 (germline): SGHTA, FQGNSA. The CDR3 runs 14 residues. Trimming cost V 8 bases and J 5 bases, with 15 bases left between them. Written as DNA, the CDR3 is TGTGCCAGCGCCAACAGGGGAGGTACCGGGGAGCTGTTTTTT. Residues: CASANRGGTGELFF.

The chain joins TRBV19 to TRBJ1-5; D unresolved. This CDR3 is built from 14 residues. Germline loops: CDR1 LNHDA, CDR2 SQIVND (reference sequence). V was clipped by 5 bases and J by 4 bases, with 12 bases between them. CDR3 bases: TGTGCCAGTAGTCTGCGACGGGAAAATCAGCCCCAGCATTTT. Its protein is CASSLRRENQPQHF.

The chain employs TRBV19 and TRBJ1-5; perhaps TRBD1 as D (5 bases). V was cut by 0 bases and J by 5 bases, with 20 bases left in between. Per germline, CDR1 LNHDA and CDR2 SQIVND (reference sequence). The CDR3 contains 18 residues. DNA of the CDR3: TGTGCCAGTAGTATAGATATTTTTTCGTCAGGGCCCCATCAGCCCCAGCATTTT. Protein: CASSIDIFSSGPHQPQHF. Supplemented by reference TRBV19 and TRBJ1-5, the full variable domain reads DGGITQSPKYLFRKEGQNVTLSCEQNLNHDAMYWYRQDPGQGLRLIYYSQIVNDFQKGDIAEGYSVSREKKESFPLTVTSAQKNPTAFYLCASSIDIFSSGPHQPQHFGDGTRLSIL.

This chain links TRBV7-2 with TRBJ2-1; TRBD2 matches at 8 bases. Germline V gene lookup returns CDR1 SGHTA and CDR2 FQGNSA. The V segment lost 2 bases and the J segment 9 bases; nucleotides outside the gene matches: 12. The CDR3 has 16 residues. Here the CDR3 reads CASSLNPGGLEGEQFF. The CDR3, as DNA: TGTGCCAGCAGCTTAAATCCGGGAGGGCTTGAAGGTGAGCAGTTCTTC.

The rearrangement joins TRBV9 to TRBJ1-1; 7 nucleotides align to TRBD1. This CDR3 comprises 13 residues. Looked up from germline, CDR1 is SGDLS and CDR2 is YYNGEE. With V trimmed by 6 bases and J by 6 bases, 8 bases remained unmatched. CDR3 region: CASTPGGTSEAFF. The DNA of the CDR3 is TGTGCCAGCACCCCAGGGGGGACCTCTGAAGCTTTCTTT. Drawing the rest from reference TRBV9 and TRBJ1-1, the complete variable domain is DSGVTQTPKHLITATGQRVTLRCSPRSGDLSVYWYQQSLDQGLQFLIQYYNGEERAKGNILERFSAQQFPDLHSELNLSSLELGDSALYFCASTPGGTSEAFFGQGTRLTVV.

This chain uses TRBV19 with TRBJ1-5; D perhaps matches TRBD1 (5 bases). The CDR3 extends over 14 amino acids. Germline assignment: CDR1 LNHDA and CDR2 SQIVND (reference sequence). Trimming pared 4 bases from V and 5 bases from J, leaving 12 bases between. In DNA form, the CDR3 reads TGTGCCAGTAGTAGGGGCCCGGGGGATCAGCCCCAGCATTTT. It specifies CASSRGPGDQPQHF. The whole variable domain, filled in from reference TRBV19 and TRBJ1-5, reads DGGITQSPKYLFRKEGQNVTLSCEQNLNHDAMYWYRQDPGQGLRLIYYSQIVNDFQKGDIAEGYSVSREKKESFPLTVTSAQKNPTAFYLCASSRGPGDQPQHFGDGTRLSIL.

V usage is TRBV28 and J usage is TRBJ2-1, with 9 bases matching TRBD2. In germline, CDR1 is MDHEN, CDR2 SYDVKM. V shed 5 bases and J 14 bases; nucleotides not matched to a gene: 13. The CDR3 contains 14 residues. CDR3 DNA: TGTGCCAGCAGTCTCGACTTAGCGGGAGCCTGGGAGTTCTTC. Translating gives CASSLDLAGAWEFF.

V and J are TRBV28 and TRBJ1-5, with D possibly TRBD1 on 5 matching bases. V lost 1 base and J lost 5, with 12 bases in between. The CDR3 consists of 15 residues. Germline V gene data show CDR1 as MDHEN and CDR2 as SYDVKM. The CDR3 sequence is CASSLSGGGYQPQHF. CDR3 nucleotide sequence: TGTGCCAGCAGTTTATCCGGGGGGGGGTATCAGCCCCAGCATTTT.

The chain couples TRBV5-1 to TRBJ1-1, with 8 bases lining up with TRBD1. CDR3 size: 13 residues. Germline V gene sequence: CDR1 SGHRS, CDR2 YFSETQ. With V trimmed by 4 bases and J by 3 bases, 2 bases remained unmatched. CDR3 in DNA: TGCGCCAGCAGCAAACAGGGGGACACTGAAGCTTTCTTT. This translates into CASSKQGDTEAFF.

This chain links TRBV27 with TRBJ1-2, with TRBD1 identical over 7 bases. This CDR3 contains 15 residues. The V and J ends lost 7 bases and 3 bases, in that order; junction bases with no gene match: 11. In germline, CDR1 is MNHEY, CDR2 SMNVEV (reference sequence). The CDR3 sequence: CASTTLRQGDYGYTF. DNA of the CDR3: TGTGCCAGCACCACTCTCCGACAGGGCGACTATGGCTACACCTTC.

The V gene is TRBV7-9, the J gene TRBJ2-2, with a tentative D call TRBD1 (6 bases). This CDR3 has 14 amino acids. The germline CDR1 and CDR2 sequences are SEHNR and FQNEAQ (reference sequence). The V and J ends lost 4 bases and 6 bases respectively, with 12 bases between them. Here the CDR3 DNA reads TGTGCCAGCAGCTCGGACAGCAGGTCCGGGGAGCTGTTTTTT. Translating it yields CASSSDSRSGELFF.

V gene TRBV29-1 combines with J gene TRBJ1-1; a possible D gene is TRBD1 (5 bases). CDR1 SQVTM and CDR2 ANQGSEA come from the germline V gene. Trimming stripped 8 bases from V and 3 bases from J, with 16 bases between. This CDR3 contains 13 residues. CDR3 sequence reads: CSSELGLDTEAFF. The CDR3 DNA sequence: TGCAGCTCCGAACTGGGGCTAGACACTGAAGCTTTCTTT.